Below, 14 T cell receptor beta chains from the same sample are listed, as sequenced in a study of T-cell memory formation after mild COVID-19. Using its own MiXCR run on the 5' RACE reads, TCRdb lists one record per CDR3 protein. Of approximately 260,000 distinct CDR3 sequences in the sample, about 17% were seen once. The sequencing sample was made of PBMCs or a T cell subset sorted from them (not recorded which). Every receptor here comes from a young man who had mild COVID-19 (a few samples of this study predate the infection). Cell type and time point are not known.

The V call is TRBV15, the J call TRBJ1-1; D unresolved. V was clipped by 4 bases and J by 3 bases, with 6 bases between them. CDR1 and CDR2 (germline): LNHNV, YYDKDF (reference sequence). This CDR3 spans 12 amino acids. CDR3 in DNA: TGTGCCACCAGCATGGGTTACACTGAAGCTTTCTTT. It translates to CATSMGYTEAFF.

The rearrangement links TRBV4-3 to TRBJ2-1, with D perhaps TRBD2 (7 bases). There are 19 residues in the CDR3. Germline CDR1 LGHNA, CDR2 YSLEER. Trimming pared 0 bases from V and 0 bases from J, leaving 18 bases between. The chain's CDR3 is CASSQEGGRGRSSYNEQFF. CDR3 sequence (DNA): TGCGCCAGCAGCCAAGAGGGGGGGCGGGGTCGTAGCTCCTACAATGAGCAGTTCTTC.

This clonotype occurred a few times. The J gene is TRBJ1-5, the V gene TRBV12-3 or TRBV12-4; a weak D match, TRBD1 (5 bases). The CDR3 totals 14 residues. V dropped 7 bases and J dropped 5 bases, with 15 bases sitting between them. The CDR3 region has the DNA TGTGCCAGCACCCTGGGGGGAGAAGATCAGCCCCAGCATTTT. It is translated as CASTLGGEDQPQHF.

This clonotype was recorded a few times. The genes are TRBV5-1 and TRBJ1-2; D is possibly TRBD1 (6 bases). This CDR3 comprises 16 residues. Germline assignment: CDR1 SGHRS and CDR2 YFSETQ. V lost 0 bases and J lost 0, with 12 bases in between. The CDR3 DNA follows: TGCGCCAGCAGCTTGGGGTCGACAGGAACTAACTATGGCTACACCTTC. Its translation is CASSLGSTGTNYGYTF.

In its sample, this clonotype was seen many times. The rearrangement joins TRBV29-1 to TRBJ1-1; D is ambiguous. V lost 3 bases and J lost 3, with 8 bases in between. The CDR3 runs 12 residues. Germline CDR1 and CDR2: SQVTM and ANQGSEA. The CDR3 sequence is CSVDDGHTEAFF. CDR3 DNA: TGCAGCGTTGATGACGGGCACACTGAAGCTTTCTTT.

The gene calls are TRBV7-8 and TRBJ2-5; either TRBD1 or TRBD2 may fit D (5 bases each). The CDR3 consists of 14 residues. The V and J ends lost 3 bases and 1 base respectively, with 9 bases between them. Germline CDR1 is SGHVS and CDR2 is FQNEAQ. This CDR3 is CASSLGEIQETQYF. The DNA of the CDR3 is TGTGCCAGCAGCTTGGGGGAAATCCAAGAGACCCAGTACTTC.

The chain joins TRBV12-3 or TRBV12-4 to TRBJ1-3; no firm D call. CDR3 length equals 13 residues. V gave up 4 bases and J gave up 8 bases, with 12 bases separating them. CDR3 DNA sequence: TGTGCCAGCAGTTCCGACTTCTCGGACACCATATATTTT. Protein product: CASSSDFSDTIYF.

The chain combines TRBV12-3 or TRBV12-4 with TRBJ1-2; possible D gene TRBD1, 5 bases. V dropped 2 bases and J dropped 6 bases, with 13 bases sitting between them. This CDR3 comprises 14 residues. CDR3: CASSLFRGIHGYTF. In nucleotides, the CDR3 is TGTGCCAGCAGTTTATTTCGGGGGATACATGGCTACACCTTC.

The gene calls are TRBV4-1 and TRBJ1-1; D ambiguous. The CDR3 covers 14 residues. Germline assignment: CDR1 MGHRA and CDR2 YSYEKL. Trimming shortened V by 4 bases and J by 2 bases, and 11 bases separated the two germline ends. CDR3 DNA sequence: TGCGCCAGCAGCCTAAGGCTAGAAAACACTGAAGCTTTCTTT. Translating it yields CASSLRLENTEAFF.

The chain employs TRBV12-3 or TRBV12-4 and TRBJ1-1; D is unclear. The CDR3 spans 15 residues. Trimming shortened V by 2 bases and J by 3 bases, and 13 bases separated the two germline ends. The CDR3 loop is CASSLLWIEDTEAFF. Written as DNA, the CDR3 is TGTGCCAGCAGTTTATTGTGGATTGAGGACACTGAAGCTTTCTTT.

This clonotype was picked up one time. The CDR3 reads CASSPGRAGVGTGELFF. Here the CDR3 DNA reads TGTGCCAGCAGCCCCGGGCGGGCGGGGGTAGGCACCGGGGAGCTGTTTTTT. The chain recombines TRBV7-2 with TRBJ2-2; the match to TRBD2 covers 7 bases. CDR1 and CDR2 from the germline V gene are SGHTA and FQGNSA. The ends lost 5 bases at V and 4 bases at J; junction bases unmatched: 13. There are 17 residues in the CDR3.

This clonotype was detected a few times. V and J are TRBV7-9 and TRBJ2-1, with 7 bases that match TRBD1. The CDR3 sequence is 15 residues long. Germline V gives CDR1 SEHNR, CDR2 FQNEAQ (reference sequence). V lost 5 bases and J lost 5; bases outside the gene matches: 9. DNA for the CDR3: TGTGCCAGCAGCCCTGTATGGGACAGCCACAATGAGCAGTTCTTC. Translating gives CASSPVWDSHNEQFF.

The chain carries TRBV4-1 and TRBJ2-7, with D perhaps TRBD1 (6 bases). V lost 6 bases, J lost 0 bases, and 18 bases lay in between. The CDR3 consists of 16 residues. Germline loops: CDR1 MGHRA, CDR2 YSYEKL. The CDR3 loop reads CASRDPGSRGSYEQYF. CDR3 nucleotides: TGCGCCAGCAGGGATCCGGGATCCAGGGGCTCCTACGAGCAGTACTTC.

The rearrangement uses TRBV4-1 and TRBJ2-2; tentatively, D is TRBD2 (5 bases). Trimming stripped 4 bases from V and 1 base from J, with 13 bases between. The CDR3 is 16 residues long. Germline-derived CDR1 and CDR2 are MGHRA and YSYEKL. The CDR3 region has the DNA TGCGCCAGCAGCCCTCCCCCAGCGGAGAACACCGGGGAGCTGTTTTTT. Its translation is CASSPPPAENTGELFF.